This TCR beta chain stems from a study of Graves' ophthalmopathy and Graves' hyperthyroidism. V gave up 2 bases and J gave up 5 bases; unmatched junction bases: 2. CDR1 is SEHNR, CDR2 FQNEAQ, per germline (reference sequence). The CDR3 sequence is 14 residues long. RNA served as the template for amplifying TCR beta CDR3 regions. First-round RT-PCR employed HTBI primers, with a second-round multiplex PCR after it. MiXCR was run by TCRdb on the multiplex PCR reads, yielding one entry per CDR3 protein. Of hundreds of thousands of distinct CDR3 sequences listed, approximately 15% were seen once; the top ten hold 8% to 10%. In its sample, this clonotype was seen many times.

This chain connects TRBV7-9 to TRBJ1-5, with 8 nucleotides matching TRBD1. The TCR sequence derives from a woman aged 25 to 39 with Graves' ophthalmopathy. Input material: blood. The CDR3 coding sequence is TGTGCCAGCAGCTTAACGACAGGGGATCAGCCCCAGCATTTT. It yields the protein CASSLTTGDQPQHF.